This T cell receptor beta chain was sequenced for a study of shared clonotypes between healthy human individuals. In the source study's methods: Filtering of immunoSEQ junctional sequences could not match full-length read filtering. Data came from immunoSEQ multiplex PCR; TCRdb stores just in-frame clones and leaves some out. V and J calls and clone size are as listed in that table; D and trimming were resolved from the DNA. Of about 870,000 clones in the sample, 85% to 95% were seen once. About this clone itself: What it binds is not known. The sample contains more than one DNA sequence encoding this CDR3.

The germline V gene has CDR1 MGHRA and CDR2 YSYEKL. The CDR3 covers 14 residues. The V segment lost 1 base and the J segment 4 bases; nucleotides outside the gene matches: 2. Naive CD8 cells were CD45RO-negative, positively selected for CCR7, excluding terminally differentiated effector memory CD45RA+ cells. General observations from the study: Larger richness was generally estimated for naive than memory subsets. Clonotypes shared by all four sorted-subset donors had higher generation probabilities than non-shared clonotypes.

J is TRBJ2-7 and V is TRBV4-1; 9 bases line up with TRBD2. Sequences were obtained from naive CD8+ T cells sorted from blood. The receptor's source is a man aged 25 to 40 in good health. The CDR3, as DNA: TGCGCCAGCAGCCAAGCTAGCGGGACATACGAGCAGTACTTC. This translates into CASSQASGTYEQYF.